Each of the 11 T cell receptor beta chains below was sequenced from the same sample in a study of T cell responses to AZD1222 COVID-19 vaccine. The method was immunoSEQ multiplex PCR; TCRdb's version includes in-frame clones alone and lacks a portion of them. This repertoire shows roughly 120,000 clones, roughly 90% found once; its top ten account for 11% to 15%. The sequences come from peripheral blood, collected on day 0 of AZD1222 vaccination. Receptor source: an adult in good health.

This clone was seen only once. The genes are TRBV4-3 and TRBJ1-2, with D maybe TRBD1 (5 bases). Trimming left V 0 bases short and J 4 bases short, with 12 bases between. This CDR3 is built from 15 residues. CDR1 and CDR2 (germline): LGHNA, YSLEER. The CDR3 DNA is TGCGCCAGCAGCCAAGATAAGGGGCCCGGCTATGGCTACACCTTC. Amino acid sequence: CASSQDKGPGYGYTF.

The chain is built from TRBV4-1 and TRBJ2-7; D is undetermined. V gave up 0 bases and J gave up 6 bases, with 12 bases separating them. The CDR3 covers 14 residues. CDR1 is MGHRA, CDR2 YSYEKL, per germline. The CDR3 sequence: CASSQDAGVGEQYF. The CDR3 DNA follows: TGCGCCAGCAGCCAAGATGCTGGGGTCGGCGAGCAGTACTTC.

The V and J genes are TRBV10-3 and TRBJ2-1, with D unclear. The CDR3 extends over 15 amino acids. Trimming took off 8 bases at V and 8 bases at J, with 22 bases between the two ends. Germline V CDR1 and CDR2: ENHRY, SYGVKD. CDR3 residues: CAIGELRILADEQFF. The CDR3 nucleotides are TGTGCCATCGGCGAACTCCGAATCTTGGCGGATGAGCAGTTCTTC.

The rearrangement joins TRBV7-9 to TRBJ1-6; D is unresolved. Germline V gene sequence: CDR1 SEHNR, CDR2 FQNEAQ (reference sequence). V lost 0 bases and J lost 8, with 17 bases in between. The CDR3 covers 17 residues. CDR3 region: CASSLAWTILGDSPLHF. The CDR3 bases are TGTGCCAGCAGCTTAGCTTGGACTATTCTTGGGGATTCACCCCTCCACTTT.

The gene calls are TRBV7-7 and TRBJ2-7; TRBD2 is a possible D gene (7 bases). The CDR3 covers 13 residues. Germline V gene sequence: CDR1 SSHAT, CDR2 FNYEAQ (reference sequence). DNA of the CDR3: TGTGCTAGGGGGGGGGACTCATCCTACGAGCAGTACTTC. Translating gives CARGGDSSYEQYF.

In DNA, the CDR3 is TGCGCCAGCAGGGGGACGTTTGGTCAGCCCCAGCATTTT. Its protein is CASRGTFGQPQHF. The genes are TRBV10-2 and TRBJ1-5, with a weak D call TRBD1 (5 bases). The CDR3 contains 13 residues. Germline V lookup: CDR1 WSHSY, CDR2 SAAADI. V was cut by 6 bases and J by 6 bases, with 12 bases left in between.

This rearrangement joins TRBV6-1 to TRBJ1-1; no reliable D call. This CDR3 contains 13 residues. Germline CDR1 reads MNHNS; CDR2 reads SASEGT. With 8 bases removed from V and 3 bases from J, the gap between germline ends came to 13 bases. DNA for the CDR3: TGTGCCAGCCGGGCAGATCTACACACTGAAGCTTTCTTT. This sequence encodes CASRADLHTEAFF.

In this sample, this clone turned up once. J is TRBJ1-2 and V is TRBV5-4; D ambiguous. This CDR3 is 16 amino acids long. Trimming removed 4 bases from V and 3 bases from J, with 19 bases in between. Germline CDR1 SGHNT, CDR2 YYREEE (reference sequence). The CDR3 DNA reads TGTGCCAGCAGCCAGTCGTTATCGGGGTTGGACTATGGCTACACCTTC. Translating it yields CASSQSLSGLDYGYTF. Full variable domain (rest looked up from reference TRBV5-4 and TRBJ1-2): ETGVTQSPTHLIKTRGQQVTLRCSSQSGHNTVSWYQQALGQGPQFIFQYYREEENGRGNFPPRFSGLQFPNYSSELNVNALELDDSALYLCASSQSLSGLDYGYTFGSGTRLTVV.

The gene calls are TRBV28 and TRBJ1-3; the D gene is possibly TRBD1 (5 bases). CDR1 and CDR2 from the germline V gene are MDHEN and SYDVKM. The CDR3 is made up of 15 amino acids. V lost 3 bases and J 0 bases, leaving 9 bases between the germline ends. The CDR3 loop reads CASSFPGHSGNTIYF. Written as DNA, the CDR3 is TGTGCCAGCAGTTTTCCAGGGCACTCTGGAAACACCATATATTTT.

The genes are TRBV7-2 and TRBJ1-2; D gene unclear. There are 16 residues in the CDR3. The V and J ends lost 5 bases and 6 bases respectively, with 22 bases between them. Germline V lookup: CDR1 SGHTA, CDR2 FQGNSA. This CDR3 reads CASSPSTGRIGDGYTF. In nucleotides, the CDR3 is TGTGCCAGCAGCCCCTCAACTGGGCGGATTGGCGATGGCTACACCTTC.

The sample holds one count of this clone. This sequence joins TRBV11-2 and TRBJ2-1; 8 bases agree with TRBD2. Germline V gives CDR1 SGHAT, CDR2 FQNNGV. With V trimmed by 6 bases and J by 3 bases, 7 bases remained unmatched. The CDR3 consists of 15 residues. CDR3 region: CASRSSGRDYNEQFF. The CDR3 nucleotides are TGTGCCAGCAGATCCAGCGGGAGAGACTACAATGAGCAGTTCTTC.